Reported below is one T cell receptor beta chain. This specimen comes from a study of blood T cell repertoires in COVID-19. Study-wide context: COVID-19 samples, acute and convalescent, were from the United States, Italy and Spain.

With 0 bases removed from V and 4 bases from J, the gap between germline ends came to 7 bases. Per germline, CDR1 MNHNS and CDR2 SASEGT. This CDR3 region has 15 residues. The method was immunoSEQ multiplex PCR; TCRdb's version includes in-frame clones alone and lacks a portion of them. The top ten clones hold around 1.1% of a sample with fewer than 250,000 clones, about 88% of them seen once. This TCR came from a man in his thirties or forties with acute or convalescent COVID-19. The sequenced material came from peripheral blood. This chain uses TRBV6-1 with TRBJ1-6, with D possibly TRBD1 on 5 matching bases. This CDR3 reads CASSEASGYNSPLHF. CDR3 DNA sequence: TGTGCCAGCAGTGAAGCATCAGGGTATAATTCACCCCTCCACTTT.